These T cell receptor beta chains were read from a single sample in a study of shared clonotypes between healthy human individuals. Here immunoSEQ multiplex PCR was the method, and the copy in TCRdb shows in-frame clones only, minus some. The table has some 2,100,000 clones, around 95% seen once. Sequenced input: naive CD4+ T cells sorted from blood. The source of these receptors is a man aged 18 to 35 in good health. Each CDR3 is given with its conserved first and last residue. A D gene is named only where the DNA matches it firmly. Clone size is not always given. Where it is, it says once, few, many or a class for expanded clones.

j_call v_call d_call clone_size cdr3_nt cdr3_aa
TRBJ1-1 TRBV5-1 TRBD1 - TGCGCCAGCAGCTTGGCAGTGACAGGGGGCACTGAAGCTTTCTTT CASSLAVTGGTEAFF
TRBJ2-5 TRBV6-5 - - TGTGCCAGCAGTTACGTGTCAGGGTTGAAGACCCAGTACTTC CASSYVSGLKTQYF
TRBJ2-2 TRBV10-3 TRBD2 - TGTGCCATCAGAGATGGACTAGCGGGGAACACCGGGGAGCTGTTTTTT CAIRDGLAGNTGELFF
TRBJ1-2 TRBV28 - - TGTGCCAGCAGGGCGGGGGGGAACCCTGGCTACACCTTC CASRAGGNPGYTF
TRBJ2-7 TRBV6-5 TRBD2 - TGTGCCAGCAGTTCGAGGACTAGCGGGAGTTACGAGCAGTACTTC CASSSRTSGSYEQYF
TRBJ2-3 TRBV5-1 TRBD2 - TGCGCCAGCAGCTTGGCGGTTGCTAGCGGGGGATCAGATACGCAGTATTTT CASSLAVASGGSDTQYF
TRBJ1-3 TRBV6-1 - - TGTGCCAGCAGTGAAGTTGGCCCCCGAAACACCATATATTTT CASSEVGPRNTIYF
TRBJ1-1 TRBV28 - - TGTGCCAGCAGTTTTACGGCAGTGAACACTGAAGCTTTCTTT CASSFTAVNTEAFF
TRBJ2-5 TRBV18 TRBD1 - TGTGCCAGCTCACCACCAGTATCAGGGGGAGAGACCCAGTACTTC CASSPPVSGGETQYF
TRBJ2-7 TRBV6-5 - once TGTGCCAGCGGGCGGGCCGAGTTGCACGAGCAGTACTTC CASGRAELHEQYF
TRBJ1-6 TRBV10-1 - - TGCGCCAGCAGTCAGGCGAATTCACCCCTCCACTTT CASSQANSPLHF
TRBJ1-6 TRBV28 - few TGTGCCAGCAGTTTAGGGGACCGGAATAATTCACCCCTCCACTTT CASSLGDRNNSPLHF
TRBJ1-3 TRBV30 TRBD1 - TGTGCCTTTGACAGGGGAACTGGAAACACCATATATTTT CAFDRGTGNTIYF
TRBJ2-3 TRBV29-1 - - TGCAGCGTTGCTAGAAGTAGCACAGATACGCAGTATTTT CSVARSSTDTQYF
TRBJ2-7 TRBV28 - - TGTGCCAGCAGTAGCAACCCGGGGTCAGGAACTACCTACGAGCAGTACTTC CASSSNPGSGTTYEQYF
TRBJ1-5 TRBV30 - - TGTGCCTGGAGTGTTCGGGGACAACTTAGCAATCAGCCCCAGCATTTT CAWSVRGQLSNQPQHF
TRBJ2-5 TRBV10-1 TRBD1 - TGCGCCAGCAGTGAGTCGGGGACAGGGGCCGAGACCCAGTACTTC CASSESGTGAETQYF
TRBJ1-4 TRBV13 - - TGTGCCAGCAGCTTAGGCCTGGGGCCCGGGGAAAAACTGTTTTTT CASSLGLGPGEKLFF
TRBJ2-7 TRBV11-2 TRBD1 - TGTGCCAGCAGCTTAGTCAGATCGGGACAGGGGACCAACGAGCAGTACTTC CASSLVRSGQGTNEQYF
TRBJ2-3 TRBV5-1 - - TGCGCCAGCAGCATGGGACCTACTAGCACAGATACGCAGTATTTT CASSMGPTSTDTQYF
TRBJ2-1 TRBV7-7 - - TGTGCTAGCAGCTTCGACTACCATGCCTACAATGAGCAGTTCTTC CASSFDYHAYNEQFF
TRBJ2-3 TRBV6-5 - - TGTGCCAGCAGTTACCGCGCAGGGTGGACAGATACGCAGTATTTT CASSYRAGWTDTQYF
TRBJ2-7 TRBV6-1 TRBD2 - TGTGCCAGCAGTGACCCCGGGACTAGCGTCCACGAGCAGTACTTC CASSDPGTSVHEQYF
TRBJ2-2 TRBV5-1 TRBD1 once TGCGCCAGCAGCCAACAGGGGGCGGTCACCGGGGAGCTGTTTTTT CASSQQGAVTGELFF
TRBJ1-2 TRBV4-1 TRBD1 - TGCGCCAGCAGCGCAAGTCTCAGGGGGCGGGATGGCTACACCTTC CASSASLRGRDGYTF
TRBJ1-1 TRBV2 - - TGTGCCAGCCGAGGAATGAACACTGAAGCTTTCTTT CASRGMNTEAFF
TRBJ2-3 TRBV5-1 - - TGCGCCAGCAGCATTTATACCACAGATACGCAGTATTTT CASSIYTTDTQYF
TRBJ2-5 TRBV11-2 TRBD2 - TGTGCCAGCAGTTCTAGCGGGGGGCCCCAAGAGACCCAGTACTTC CASSSSGGPQETQYF
TRBJ2-3 TRBV7-9 TRBD2 - TGTGCCAGCAGCCCCGGTAGTAGCGGGAACACAGATACGCAGTATTTT CASSPGSSGNTDTQYF
TRBJ2-7 TRBV6-5 - - TGTGCCAGCAGTTACTCAGCGTCGGACGAAACCTACGAGCAGTACTTC CASSYSASDETYEQYF
TRBJ2-7 TRBV6-1 TRBD1 once TGTGCCGGCGAGGGACAGGGGGGATACGAGCAGTACTTC CAGEGQGGYEQYF
TRBJ2-7 TRBV2 - few TGTGCCAGCAGTGATACCTACGAGCAGTACTTC CASSDTYEQYF
TRBJ2-5 TRBV7-9 - - TGTGCCAGCAGCTTGTGGGAGGTCCAAGAGACCCAGTACTTC CASSLWEVQETQYF
TRBJ2-3 TRBV12-5 TRBD2 - TGTGCTAGTGGTTCAGGGACTAGCGGGAGAGTCGATACGCAGTATTTT CASGSGTSGRVDTQYF
TRBJ2-2 TRBV10-2 TRBD1 - TGCGCCAGCACTGACGGGACAGAAAACACCGGGGAGCTGTTTTTT CASTDGTENTGELFF
TRBJ2-7 TRBV6-6 - - TGTGCCAGCAGTTCGGGGACGGCTTTAGGGTACGAGCAGTACTTC CASSSGTALGYEQYF
TRBJ2-3 TRBV19 TRBD2 - TGTGCCAGTAGGTTTGCGGGGGACACAGATACGCAGTATTTT CASRFAGDTDTQYF
TRBJ1-1 TRBV7-9 - - TGTGCCAGCAGCCTGGACATCGGCGAGGCTTTCTTT CASSLDIGEAFF
TRBJ2-2 TRBV28 - - TGTGCCAGCAACCCCCGCCCGATCACCGGGGAGCTGTTTTTT CASNPRPITGELFF
TRBJ2-5 TRBV7-2 - - TGTGCCAGCAGCTCCGGGTTGGGCGTAGAGACCCAGTACTTC CASSSGLGVETQYF
TRBJ2-6 TRBV30 - - TGTGCCTGGTCCGGGTTCCTTCCAGCTGGGGCCAACGTCCTGACTTTC CAWSGFLPAGANVLTF
TRBJ2-5 TRBV5-1 TRBD1 - TGCGCCAGCAGCGGGACAGGCCAAGGGGAGACCCAGTACTTC CASSGTGQGETQYF
TRBJ1-2 TRBV7-9 - - TGTGCCAGCAGCTACGTCGGAGGTGGGGGCTACACCTTC CASSYVGGGGYTF
TRBJ2-7 TRBV6-1 - - TGTGCCAGCAGTGAAGCCGTCGCAGGCCTCTCCTACGAGCAGTACTTC CASSEAVAGLSYEQYF
TRBJ1-2 TRBV6-6 - - TGTGCCAGCAGTACAGGGTACTATGGCTACACCTTC CASSTGYYGYTF
TRBJ2-3 TRBV5-4 TRBD2 - TGTGCCAGCAGCTTGGCTCTGCTAGCGGGGGGCCCTAGCACAGATACGCAGTATTTT CASSLALLAGGPSTDTQYF
TRBJ2-3 TRBV5-1 - few TGCGCCAGCAGCTTGGACACAGATACGCAGTATTTT CASSLDTDTQYF
TRBJ1-3 TRBV6-6 TRBD1 once TGTGCCAGCAGCCCTGGGACAGTGACAGGAAACACCATATATTTT CASSPGTVTGNTIYF
TRBJ1-2 TRBV28 - few TGTGCCAGCAGATCAACCATCCCGAATGGCTACACCTTC CASRSTIPNGYTF
TRBJ2-5 TRBV27 - - TGTGCCAGCAGTCTGGGGCAGGGAGGACGGCAAGAGACCCAGTACTTC CASSLGQGGRQETQYF